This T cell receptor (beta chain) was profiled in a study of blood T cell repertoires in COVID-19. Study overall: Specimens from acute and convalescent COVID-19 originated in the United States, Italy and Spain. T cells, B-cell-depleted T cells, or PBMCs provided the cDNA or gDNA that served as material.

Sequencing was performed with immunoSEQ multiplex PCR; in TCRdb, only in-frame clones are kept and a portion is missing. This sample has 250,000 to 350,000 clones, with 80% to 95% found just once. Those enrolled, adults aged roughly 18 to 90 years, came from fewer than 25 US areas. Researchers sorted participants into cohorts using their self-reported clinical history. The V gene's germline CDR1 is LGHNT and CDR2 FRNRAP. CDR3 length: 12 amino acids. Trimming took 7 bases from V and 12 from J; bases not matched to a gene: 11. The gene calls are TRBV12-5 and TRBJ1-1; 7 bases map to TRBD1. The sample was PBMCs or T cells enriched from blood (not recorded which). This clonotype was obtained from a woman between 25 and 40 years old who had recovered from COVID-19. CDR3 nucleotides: TGTGCTAGTGCTGAAACGGACAGGAGGACTTTCTTT. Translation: CASAETDRRTFF.